The entry that follows covers one T cell receptor beta chain sequence. This sample is drawn from a study of T cell changes during pregnancy in multiple sclerosis. The data were produced by immunoSEQ multiplex PCR, yet TCRdb's version contains in-frame clones alone and is incomplete. The data hold roughly 25,000 clones, with 86% observed a single time. The sequenced sample was CD8+ T cells from peripheral blood mononuclear cells, obtained in the first trimester of pregnancy. The receptor was isolated from a female donor in good health, enrolled as a control in a pregnancy study.

CDR3 residues: CASSIAGLERSYNEQFF. The CDR3 DNA is TGTGCCAGTAGTATTGCAGGGCTGGAGCGCTCCTACAATGAGCAGTTCTTC. The gene calls are TRBV19 and TRBJ2-1, with a weak D call TRBD1 (5 bases). The V gene's germline CDR1 is LNHDA and CDR2 SQIVND (reference sequence). V was cut by 3 bases and J by 0 bases, with 15 bases left in between. The CDR3 covers 17 residues.